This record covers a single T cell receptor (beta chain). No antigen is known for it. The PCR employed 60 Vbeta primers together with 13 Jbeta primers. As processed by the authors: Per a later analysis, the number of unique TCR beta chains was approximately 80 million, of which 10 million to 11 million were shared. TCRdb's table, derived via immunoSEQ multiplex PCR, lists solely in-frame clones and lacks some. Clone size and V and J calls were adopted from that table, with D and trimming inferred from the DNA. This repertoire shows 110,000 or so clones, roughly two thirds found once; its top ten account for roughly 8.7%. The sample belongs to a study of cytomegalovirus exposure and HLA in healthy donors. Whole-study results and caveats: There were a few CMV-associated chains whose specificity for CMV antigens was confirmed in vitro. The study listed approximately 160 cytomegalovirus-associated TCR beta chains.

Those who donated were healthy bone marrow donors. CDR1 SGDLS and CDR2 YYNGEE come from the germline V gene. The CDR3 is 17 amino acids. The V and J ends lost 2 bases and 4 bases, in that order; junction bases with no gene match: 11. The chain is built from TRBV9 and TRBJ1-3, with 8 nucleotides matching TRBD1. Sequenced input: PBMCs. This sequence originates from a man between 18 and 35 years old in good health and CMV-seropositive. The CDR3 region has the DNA TGTGCCAGCAGCGTGCAACAGGGGGGGCTAGCAGGAAACACCATATATTTT. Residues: CASSVQQGGLAGNTIYF.